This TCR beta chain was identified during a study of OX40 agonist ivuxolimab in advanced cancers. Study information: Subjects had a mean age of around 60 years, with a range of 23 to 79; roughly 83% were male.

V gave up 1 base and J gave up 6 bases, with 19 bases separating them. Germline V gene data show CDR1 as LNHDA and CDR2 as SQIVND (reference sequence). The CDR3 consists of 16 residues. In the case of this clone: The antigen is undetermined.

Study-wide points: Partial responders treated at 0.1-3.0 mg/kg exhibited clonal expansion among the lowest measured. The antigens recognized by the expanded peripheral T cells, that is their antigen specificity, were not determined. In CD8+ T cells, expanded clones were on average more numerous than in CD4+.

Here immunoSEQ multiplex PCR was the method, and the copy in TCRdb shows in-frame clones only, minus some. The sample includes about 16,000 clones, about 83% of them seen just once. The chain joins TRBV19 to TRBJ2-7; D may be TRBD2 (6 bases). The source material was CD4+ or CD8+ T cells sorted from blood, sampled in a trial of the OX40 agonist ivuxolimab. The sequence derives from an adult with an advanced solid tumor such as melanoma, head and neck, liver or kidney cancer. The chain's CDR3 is CASSIGAGSPRSEQYF. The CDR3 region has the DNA TGTGCCAGTAGTATAGGGGCGGGGTCCCCTCGGAGCGAGCAGTACTTC.